This T cell receptor beta chain derives from a study of tumor and adjacent non-tumor tissue in lung cancer. The template was RNA from unsorted bulk tissue. More than 3 cm separated this lung sample from the edge of the tumor. Newly diagnosed lung cancer patients had thoracic surgery in China, August–late 2014, without prior chemotherapy. A note on this clonotype: Its specificity is not known. Here the CDR3 omits its conserved ending phenylalanine or tryptophan, so a read error is the likely source.

Findings and caveats of the study: Tumor tissue had significantly higher TCR diversity than normal lung. In normal lung, the top 100 clones were significantly more dominant than in tumor.

The V and J ends lost 4 bases and 5 bases respectively, with 18 bases between them. This CDR3 is 15 amino acids long. Germline V gene data show CDR1 as DFQATT and CDR2 as SNEGSKA (reference sequence). Three rounds of nested PCR, following a modified ARM-PCR protocol, produced the TCRbeta library. A single record per CDR3 protein comes from TCRdb applying MiXCR to the multiplex PCR reads. The profile covers around 100,000 distinct CDR3 sequences, with around three fifths appearing a single time and roughly 19% taken by the ten largest. The TCR was taken from a man aged 25 to 40 with non-small cell lung cancer. V gene TRBV20-1 combines with J gene TRBJ2-1; D is perhaps TRBD1 (6 bases). The sample was distant non-tumor lung tissue. CDR3 protein: CSAIVGTGRNNEQFS. The CDR3 region has the DNA TGCAGTGCTATAGTGGGAACAGGGCGAAACAATGAGCAGTTCTCC.